This entry lists 24 T cell receptor beta chains sequenced from one sample in a study of OX40 agonist ivuxolimab in advanced cancers. Profiling relied on immunoSEQ multiplex PCR, and the TCRdb table lists in-frame clones only, not all of them. The table lists tens of thousands of clones, 90% to 95% of them singletons. The material sequenced was CD4+ or CD8+ T cells sorted from blood, taken in a trial of the OX40 agonist ivuxolimab. The receptors derive from an adult with an advanced solid tumor such as melanoma, head and neck, liver or kidney cancer.

The chain employs TRBV27 and TRBJ2-7; TRBD1 agrees at 9 bases. CDR1 MNHEY and CDR2 SMNVEV come from the germline V gene (reference sequence). After removal of 2 bases from V and 3 bases from J, the junction contained 5 bases not matched to a gene. The CDR3 is made up of 15 amino acids. CDR3 sequence reads: CASSLIGQGSYEQYF. The CDR3 nucleotides are TGTGCCAGCAGTTTAATCGGACAGGGGAGCTACGAGCAGTACTTC.

This clone was detected a few times. The rearrangement joins TRBV29-1 to TRBJ2-1; no clear D. CDR3 size: 11 residues. Trimming stripped 2 bases from V and 9 bases from J, with 8 bases between. Germline assignment: CDR1 SQVTM and CDR2 ANQGSEA. The CDR3 nucleotides are TGCAGCGTTGAAAAGCCCAGTGAGCAGTTCTTC. Residues: CSVEKPSEQFF.

The chain has TRBV5-1 and TRBJ2-3, with 11 bases aligning to TRBD1. Germline CDR1 is SGHRS and CDR2 is YFSETQ. This CDR3 spans 16 amino acids. Unmatched junction bases numbered 10, after V lost 4 bases and J lost 6 bases. CDR3 nucleotide sequence: TGCGCCAGCAGCCACGGGGACAGGGGGTTTTTGGATACGCAGTATTTT. Translating gives CASSHGDRGFLDTQYF.

This clone was seen just once. This rearrangement joins TRBV19 to TRBJ2-1; weak D call: TRBD1 (5 bases). The CDR3 runs to 14 residues. The germline gives CDR1 LNHDA, CDR2 SQIVND (reference sequence). Trimming removed 3 bases from V and 4 bases from J, with 10 bases in between. DNA of the CDR3: TGTGCCAGTAGTATCAGGGTCTCATACAATGAGCAGTTCTTC. Encoded protein: CASSIRVSYNEQFF.

The J gene is TRBJ2-7, the V gene TRBV28; D may be TRBD1 (6 bases). Germline loops: CDR1 MDHEN, CDR2 SYDVKM. Deletions cut 4 bases from V and 2 bases from J, with 21 bases between. This CDR3 has 17 amino acids. The CDR3 DNA is TGTGCCAGCAGTTCGTTTAACCGGGACACCCCTACCTACGAGCAGTACTTC. It is translated as CASSSFNRDTPTYEQYF.

The CDR3 DNA reads TGCGCCAGCAGCCAAGTAGGACTTAATGAGCAGTTCTTC. Its translation is CASSQVGLNEQFF. The chain employs TRBV4-3 and TRBJ2-1, with D maybe TRBD2 (5 bases). Between the trimmed V and J ends, which lost 1 base and 7 bases, there was a span of 8 bases. This CDR3 spans 13 amino acids. The germline gives CDR1 LGHNA, CDR2 YSLEER.

V gene TRBV7-9 combines with J gene TRBJ2-1; 10 bases align to TRBD2. CDR1 and CDR2 from the germline V gene are SEHNR and FQNEAQ (reference sequence). V shed 5 bases, J shed 0 bases, and the junction held 1 base outside the gene matches. This CDR3 has 15 residues. The CDR3 nucleotides are TGTGCCAGCAGCCCTAGCGGGAGCTCCTACAATGAGCAGTTCTTC. It translates to CASSPSGSSYNEQFF.

The chain has TRBV27 and TRBJ2-1; 12 nucleotides match TRBD2. Germline lookup yields CDR1 MNHEY and CDR2 SMNVEV (reference sequence). The CDR3 runs 15 residues. V gave up 4 bases and J gave up 8 bases; unmatched junction bases: 6. CDR3 nucleotides: TGTGCCAGCAGTTCACTAGCGGGGGGAGTCGATGAGCAGTTCTTC. Its protein product is CASSSLAGGVDEQFF.

The gene calls are TRBV12-5 and TRBJ2-2, with unresolved D. The length of the CDR3 is 15 residues. Per germline, CDR1 LGHNT and CDR2 FRNRAP. Trimming took 6 bases from V and 0 from J, leaving 11 bases between them. CDR3 protein: CASGPRDSNTGELFF. The CDR3 DNA is TGTGCTAGTGGCCCACGAGATTCGAACACCGGGGAGCTGTTTTTT.

The rearrangement links TRBV6-5 to TRBJ1-1, with D unclear. Germline CDR1 reads MNHEY; CDR2 reads SVGAGI. The CDR3 runs to 13 residues. The V end was cut by 0 bases, the J end by 4 bases, with 6 bases between. CDR3 bases: TGTGCCAGCAGTTACTCATTGGGCACTGAAGCTTTCTTT. Amino acid sequence: CASSYSLGTEAFF.

J is TRBJ2-3 and V is TRBV18, with a tentative D call TRBD1 (6 bases). Germline V gene sequence: CDR1 KGHSH, CDR2 LQKENI. The germline V and J ends were trimmed by 3 bases and 0 bases, with 13 bases remaining between them. The CDR3 is 16 amino acids. The DNA for the CDR3 is TGTGCCAGCTCACCCCAGGGGAGCGGAAGCACAGATACGCAGTATTTT. Residues: CASSPQGSGSTDTQYF. Looking up the rest from reference TRBV18 and TRBJ2-3 gives the full variable domain: NAGVMQNPRHLVRRRGQEARLRCSPMKGHSHVYWYRQLPEEGLKFMVYLQKENIIDESGMPKERFSAEFPKEGPSILRIQQVVRGDSAAYFCASSPQGSGSTDTQYFGPGTRLTVL.

The chain's CDR3 is CASSQSLGGNQPQHF. CDR3 bases: TGCGCCAGCAGCCAATCCCTAGGGGGCAATCAGCCCCAGCATTTT. J is TRBJ1-5 and V is TRBV4-1, with a tentative D call TRBD1 (5 bases). V lost 2 bases to trimming and J lost 2 bases, with 10 bases between them. Germline CDR1 is MGHRA and CDR2 is YSYEKL. This CDR3 has 15 amino acids.

For this clone: One end of the junction is discordant with germline, which a read error may explain. The same CDR3 also results from other DNA sequences found in this sample. The V call is TRBV7-9, the J call TRBJ2-7, with D possibly being TRBD1 (5 bases). The germline V gene has CDR1 SEHNR and CDR2 FQNEAQ (reference sequence). The CDR3 runs 13 residues. The CDR3 DNA sequence: TGTGCCAGCAGCCACCGGACAACCTACGAGCAGTATTTC. It yields the protein CASSHRTTYEQYF.

The table lists this clone with a count of one. The chain has TRBV7-9 and TRBJ2-7; 7 bases are a match to TRBD1. The CDR3 extends over 16 amino acids. Trimming at V came to 0 bases and at J to 5 bases, leaving 10 bases not matched to a gene. Germline V lookup: CDR1 SEHNR, CDR2 FQNEAQ (reference sequence). The CDR3, as DNA: TGTGCCAGCAGCTTAGCGCTTGGGGGACAGCAAAACGAGCAGTACTTC. Translating gives CASSLALGGQQNEQYF.

The gene calls are TRBV30 and TRBJ1-1; D remains ambiguous. The CDR3 is made up of 11 amino acids. Trimming removed 3 bases at V and 1 base at J, with 3 bases between. From germline, CDR1 is GTSNPN and CDR2 SVGIG (reference sequence). Here the CDR3 reads CAWRGNTEAFF. Here the CDR3 DNA reads TGTGCCTGGAGGGGGAACACTGAAGCTTTCTTT.

This sequence joins TRBV7-9 and TRBJ2-3; no clear D gene. The ends were cut back, 6 bases at V and 4 bases at J, with 20 bases in the middle. This CDR3 is 16 amino acids long. CDR1 is SEHNR, CDR2 FQNEAQ, per germline (reference sequence). The CDR3 nucleotides are TGTGCCAGCAGTCACGAGCTAGGGTTTTGGGCAGATACGCAGTATTTT. It translates to CASSHELGFWADTQYF. The complete variable domain, with remaining parts taken from reference TRBV7-9 and TRBJ2-3, reads DTGVSQNPRHKITKRGQNVTFRCDPISEHNRLYWYRQTLGQGPEFLTYFQNEAQLEKSRLLSDRFSAERPKGSFSTLEIQRTEQGDSAMYLCASSHELGFWADTQYFGPGTRLTVL.

V usage is TRBV28 and J usage is TRBJ2-7, with 9 bases matching TRBD2. Per the germline V gene, CDR1 is MDHEN and CDR2 is SYDVKM. The CDR3 has 14 amino acids. V shed 5 bases and J 3 bases; nucleotides not matched to a gene: 5. The CDR3 DNA is TGTGCCAGCAGTGTCGGCGGGGGGGTCTACGAGCAGTACTTC. Protein product: CASSVGGGVYEQYF.

The chain links TRBV2 to TRBJ2-7; weak D call: TRBD2 (6 bases). The CDR3 has 14 amino acids. Trimming stripped 7 bases from V and 4 bases from J, with 17 bases between. The germline gives CDR1 SNHLY, CDR2 FYNNEI. The CDR3 coding sequence is TGTGCCAGCATCGCTTTGTGGACTACATACGAGCAGTACTTC. Its protein is CASIALWTTYEQYF.

The rearrangement joins TRBV9 to TRBJ2-1, with D unresolved. CDR1 and CDR2 (germline): SGDLS, YYNGEE. This CDR3 has 15 amino acids. The V and J ends lost 0 bases and 8 bases respectively, with 15 bases between them. The CDR3 DNA is TGTGCCAGCAGCGTAGCGGGTCGCGCGGTAGATGAGCAGTTCTTC. It is translated as CASSVAGRAVDEQFF.

The chain joins TRBV6-5 to TRBJ1-5; the D gene is possibly TRBD1 (5 bases). The CDR3 extends over 12 amino acids. V lost 9 bases, J lost 5 bases, and 11 bases lay in between. The V gene's germline CDR1 is MNHEY and CDR2 SVGAGI. CDR3: CASQGPDQPQHF. Written as DNA, the CDR3 is TGTGCCAGTCAGGGCCCAGATCAGCCCCAGCATTTT.

The chain carries TRBV27 and TRBJ2-1; D ambiguous. The CDR3 runs 12 residues. The germline V gene has CDR1 MNHEY and CDR2 SMNVEV (reference sequence). V was pared by 8 bases and J by 6 bases, with 11 bases between. CDR3 sequence reads: CASWSATNEQFF. CDR3 nucleotides: TGTGCCAGCTGGAGCGCCACCAATGAGCAGTTCTTC.

This chain links TRBV7-9 with TRBJ2-7; no clear D gene. Germline CDR1 and CDR2: SEHNR and FQNEAQ (reference sequence). This CDR3 has 14 residues. The germline V and J ends were trimmed by 1 base and 1 base, with 8 bases remaining between them. In DNA form, the CDR3 reads TGTGCCAGCAGCTTAGATCTCCTATCCTACGAGCAGTACTTC. It codes for CASSLDLLSYEQYF.

V is TRBV27 and J is TRBJ2-7, with a possible D match to TRBD1 (6 bases). Germline lookup yields CDR1 MNHEY and CDR2 SMNVEV (reference sequence). The CDR3 consists of 14 residues. Trimming stripped 6 bases from V and 2 bases from J, with 14 bases between. In DNA, the CDR3 is TGTGCCAGCAGCCCACTCAGGGGTCCCTACGAGCAGTACTTC. Its protein is CASSPLRGPYEQYF.

This clone was counted a few times. The CDR3 protein is CASSLSVQDTQYF. The CDR3 nucleotides read TGTGCCAGCAGTTTAAGTGTACAAGATACGCAGTATTTT. The V gene is TRBV27, the J gene TRBJ2-3; D gene unclear. Trimming pared 2 bases from V and 5 bases from J, leaving 8 bases between. The CDR3 sequence is 13 residues long. The germline V gene has CDR1 MNHEY and CDR2 SMNVEV (reference sequence).